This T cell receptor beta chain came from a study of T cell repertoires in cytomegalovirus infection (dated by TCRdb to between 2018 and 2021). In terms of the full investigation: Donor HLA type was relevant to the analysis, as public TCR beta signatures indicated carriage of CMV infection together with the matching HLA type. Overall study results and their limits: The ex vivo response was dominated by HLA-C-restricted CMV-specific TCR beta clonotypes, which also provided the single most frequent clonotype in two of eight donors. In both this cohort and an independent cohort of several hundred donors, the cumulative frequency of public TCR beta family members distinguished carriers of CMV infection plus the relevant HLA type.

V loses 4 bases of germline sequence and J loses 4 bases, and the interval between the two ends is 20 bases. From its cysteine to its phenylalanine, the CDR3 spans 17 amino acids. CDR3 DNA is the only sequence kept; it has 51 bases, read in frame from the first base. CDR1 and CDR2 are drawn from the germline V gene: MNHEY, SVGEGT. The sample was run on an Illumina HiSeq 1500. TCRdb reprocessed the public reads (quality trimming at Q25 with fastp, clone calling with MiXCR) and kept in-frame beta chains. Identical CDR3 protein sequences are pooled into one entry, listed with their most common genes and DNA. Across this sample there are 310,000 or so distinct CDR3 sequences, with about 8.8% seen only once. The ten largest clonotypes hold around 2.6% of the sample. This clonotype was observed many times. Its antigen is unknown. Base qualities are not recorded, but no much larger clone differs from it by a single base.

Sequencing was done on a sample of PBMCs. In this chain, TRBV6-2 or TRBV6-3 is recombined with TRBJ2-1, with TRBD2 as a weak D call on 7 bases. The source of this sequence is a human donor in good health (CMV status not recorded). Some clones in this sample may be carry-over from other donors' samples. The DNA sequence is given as TGTGCCAGCAGTTCAAGCCCGAAGGGGGGGGGATACAATGAGCAGTTCTTC. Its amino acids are CASSSSPKGGGYNEQFF.